This is a list of T cell receptor beta chains from one sample in a study of cytomegalovirus exposure and HLA in healthy donors. The protocol was immunoSEQ multiplex PCR, while the TCRdb copy is restricted to in-frame clones and leaves out a portion. The sample has some 150,000 clones, roughly 87% seen once. What was sequenced was PBMCs. The receptor set was obtained from a woman younger than 30 in good health and CMV-seropositive. The CDR3 runs from the conserved cysteine through the conserved F or W. Fields, in order: CDR3 length, V gene, D gene, clone size, J gene, CDR3 protein, CDR3 DNA. A D gene is named only where the DNA matches it firmly. Clone size is stated in some rows and not others, as once, few, many or a class when expanded.

length: 18; V: TRBV27; D: .; size: .; J: TRBJ1-5; CDR3: CASRPRGHESLSNQPQHF; DNA: TGTGCCAGCCGACCCAGGGGCCACGAGTCCCTTAGCAATCAGCCCCAGCATTTT
length: 15; V: TRBV5-1; D: TRBD1; size: .; J: TRBJ2-5; CDR3: CASSLGGAGQETQYF; DNA: TGCGCCAGCAGCTTAGGGGGCGCCGGGCAAGAGACCCAGTACTTC
length: 16; V: TRBV4-2; D: .; size: .; J: TRBJ1-4; CDR3: CASSQDVPGSSEKLFF; DNA: TGTGCCAGCAGCCAGGATGTCCCGGGATCGAGTGAAAAACTGTTTTTT
length: 12; V: TRBV29-1; D: .; size: .; J: TRBJ2-1; CDR3: CSVEGGLTEQFF; DNA: TGCAGCGTTGAGGGTGGACTCACGGAGCAGTTCTTC
length: 14; V: TRBV7-2; D: .; size: few; J: TRBJ1-5; CDR3: CASSLGLSNQPQHF; DNA: TGTGCCAGCAGCTTAGGACTTAGCAATCAGCCCCAGCATTTT
length: 11; V: TRBV6-5; D: .; size: .; J: TRBJ2-1; CDR3: CASSQTREQFF; DNA: TGTGCCAGCAGCCAGACTAGGGAGCAGTTCTTC
length: 11; V: TRBV10-3; D: .; size: .; J: TRBJ2-7; CDR3: CAISDSYEQYF; DNA: TGTGCCATCAGTGACAGCTACGAGCAGTACTTC
length: 17; V: TRBV2; D: .; size: .; J: TRBJ2-4; CDR3: CASSEVSGVKAKNIQYF; DNA: TGTGCCAGCAGTGAAGTATCAGGGGTCAAAGCCAAAAACATTCAGTACTTC
length: 17; V: TRBV10-3; D: TRBD2; size: .; J: TRBJ2-2; CDR3: CAISGGSGGTVGGELFF; DNA: TGTGCCATCAGTGGGGGTAGCGGGGGTACGGTCGGCGGGGAGCTGTTTTTT
length: 16; V: TRBV13; D: TRBD1; size: .; J: TRBJ2-3; CDR3: CASSPNPGQGTDTQYF; DNA: TGTGCCAGCAGCCCTAACCCGGGACAGGGGACAGATACGCAGTATTTT
length: 15; V: TRBV30; D: TRBD1; size: .; J: TRBJ2-7; CDR3: CAWSPRDREIYEQYF; DNA: TGTGCCTGGAGTCCCCGGGACAGGGAAATTTACGAGCAGTACTTC
length: 16; V: TRBV7-2; D: .; size: .; J: TRBJ1-5; CDR3: CASSLGSRGIDQPQHF; DNA: TGTGCCAGCAGCTTAGGGAGTCGAGGGATCGATCAGCCCCAGCATTTT
length: 15; V: TRBV29-1; D: TRBD2; size: .; J: TRBJ2-2; CDR3: CSVAAGGRDTGELFF; DNA: TGCAGCGTGGCAGCGGGGGGGCGGGACACCGGGGAGCTGTTTTTT
length: 13; V: TRBV7-6; D: .; size: .; J: TRBJ2-3; CDR3: CASRQGGTDTQYF; DNA: TGTGCCAGCAGACAAGGGGGCACAGATACGCAGTATTTT
length: 14; V: TRBV5-4; D: .; size: .; J: TRBJ1-2; CDR3: CASSLDRINYGYTF; DNA: TGTGCCAGCAGCTTGGACAGGATTAACTATGGCTACACCTTC
length: 16; V: TRBV6-1; D: .; size: .; J: TRBJ1-3; CDR3: CASSEAMGQGKSTIYF; DNA: TGTGCCAGCAGTGAAGCTATGGGGCAGGGAAAGAGCACCATATATTTT
length: 13; V: TRBV2; D: .; size: .; J: TRBJ1-2; CDR3: CASGDITNYGYTF; DNA: TGTGCCAGCGGGGACATTACTAACTATGGCTACACCTTC
length: 14; V: TRBV6-5; D: .; size: .; J: TRBJ1-5; CDR3: CATGTTGLNQPQHF; DNA: TGTGCCACCGGTACGACAGGACTCAATCAGCCCCAGCATTTT
length: 14; V: TRBV6-5; D: .; size: .; J: TRBJ1-1; CDR3: CASGRGRVNTEAFF; DNA: TGTGCCAGCGGTAGGGGCAGGGTGAACACTGAAGCTTTCTTT
length: 15; V: TRBV28; D: TRBD1; size: .; J: TRBJ1-6; CDR3: CASSPGTGYNSPLHF; DNA: TGTGCCAGCAGTCCCGGGACAGGATATAATTCACCCCTCCACTTT
length: 13; V: TRBV6-5; D: .; size: .; J: TRBJ1-1; CDR3: CASSPYLNTEAFF; DNA: TGTGCCAGCAGTCCCTATCTGAACACTGAAGCTTTCTTT
length: 13; V: TRBV29-1; D: .; size: .; J: TRBJ1-1; CDR3: CSVAKTGNTEAFF; DNA: TGCAGCGTTGCGAAGACAGGGAACACTGAAGCTTTCTTT
length: 13; V: TRBV6-6; D: .; size: .; J: TRBJ1-1; CDR3: CASSFLRDTEAFF; DNA: TGTGCCAGCAGTTTCCTCCGGGACACTGAAGCTTTCTTT
length: 12; V: TRBV12-5; D: .; size: .; J: TRBJ2-3; CDR3: CASGLVLDTQYF; DNA: TGTGCTAGTGGTTTGGTACTAGATACGCAGTATTTT
length: 14; V: TRBV28; D: .; size: .; J: TRBJ1-5; CDR3: CASTRDRYNQPQHF; DNA: TGTGCCAGCACCCGAGACAGGTACAATCAGCCCCAGCATTTT
length: 13; V: TRBV5-6; D: .; size: .; J: TRBJ2-6; CDR3: CASSFGGANVLTF; DNA: TGTGCCAGCAGCTTCGGTGGGGCCAACGTCCTGACTTTC
length: 12; V: TRBV6-5; D: TRBD1; size: .; J: TRBJ1-1; CDR3: CASSRDSLQAFF; DNA: TGTGCCAGCAGTAGGGACAGTCTCCAAGCTTTCTTT
length: 13; V: TRBV5-1; D: .; size: .; J: TRBJ2-1; CDR3: CASSLGAGVEQFF; DNA: TGCGCCAGCAGCTTGGGCGCCGGAGTTGAGCAGTTCTTC
length: 14; V: TRBV6-6; D: .; size: .; J: TRBJ1-5; CDR3: CASSTERGIQPQHF; DNA: TGTGCCAGCAGTACTGAACGGGGGATCCAGCCCCAGCATTTT